The T cell receptor beta chain described here comes from a study of blood T cell repertoires in COVID-19. This clone appeared a few times. Sequenced by immunoSEQ multiplex PCR; TCRdb stores in-frame clones only, minus some. The data hold about 150,000 clones, with more than 80% observed a single time. Material: peripheral blood. This TCR was recovered from a man aged 45-60 years with acute or convalescent COVID-19.

CDR3 in amino acids: CASSRTSSPLHF. The CDR3 DNA is TGTGCCAGCAGCCGGACATCATCACCCCTCCACTTT. J is TRBJ1-6 and V is TRBV7-9; maybe TRBD1 (5 bases). Per germline, CDR1 SEHNR and CDR2 FQNEAQ (reference sequence). This CDR3 is 12 amino acids long. With 5 bases removed from V and 10 bases from J, the gap between germline ends came to 9 bases.